This T cell receptor beta chain originates from a study of blood T cell repertoires in COVID-19. Whole-study context: From the United States, Italy and Spain came samples of acute and convalescent COVID-19. PBMCs, B-cell-depleted T cells, or T cells were the source of the cDNA or gDNA that made up the material.

In the original analysis: By means of reference gene primer amplification, nucleated cell counts were estimated. The table came from immunoSEQ multiplex PCR; TCRdb's copy has only in-frame clones and leaves some out. The V and J calls and the clone size are those of that table, but D and trimming were determined from the DNA. Here the sample spans roughly 170,000 clones, about 85% being singletons. The germline gives CDR1 SGHTA, CDR2 FQGNSA. This CDR3 comprises 15 residues. Trimming took 3 bases from V and 7 from J, leaving 16 bases between them. Material for sequencing was peripheral blood. The J gene is TRBJ1-5, the V gene TRBV7-2; TRBD1 might be the D (6 bases). This TCR was sampled from a man between 60 and 75 years old who had recovered from COVID-19. The CDR3, as DNA: TGTGCCAGCAGCTTCTCAGACAGGACGCAGCAGCCCCAGCATTTT. Its translation: CASSFSDRTQQPQHF. Full variable domain (rest looked up from reference TRBV7-2 and TRBJ1-5): GAGVSQSPSNKVTEKGKDVELRCDPISGHTALYWYRQSLGQGLEFLIYFQGNSAPDKSGLPSDRFSAERTGGSVSTLTIQRTQQEDSAVYLCASSFSDRTQQPQHFGDGTRLSIL.